Listed here are 16 T cell receptor beta chains from one sample, sequenced in a study of blood T cell repertoires in COVID-19. Method: immunoSEQ multiplex PCR; TCRdb's copy keeps in-frame clones and lacks some. The sample records 100,000 to 150,000 clones, approximately 90% being singletons. The sample comprised peripheral blood. All receptors come from a man in his forties or fifties with COVID-19, enrolled during active disease.

V usage is TRBV4-1 and J usage is TRBJ2-7; 7 nucleotides agree with TRBD2. J gave up 4 bases and V 1 base, and 10 bases lay outside the gene matches. Germline CDR1 and CDR2: MGHRA and YSYEKL. CDR3 length: 16 residues. The CDR3 sequence: CASSQVISGLLYEQYV. The CDR3 bases are TGCGCCAGCAGCCAAGTAATTAGCGGGCTCCTGTACGAGCAGTACGTC.

The chain uses TRBV14 and TRBJ2-3; 9 nucleotides agree with TRBD1. CDR1 and CDR2 (germline): SGHDN, FVKESK. The CDR3 covers 15 residues. The trim removed 2 bases at V and 5 bases at J, leaving 5 bases unmatched. DNA for the CDR3: TGTGCCAGCAGCCAATTACAGGGGGCGGAAGATACGCAGTATTTT. It codes for CASSQLQGAEDTQYF.

The chain employs TRBV5-1 and TRBJ2-3, with a possible D match to TRBD1 (5 bases). V was cut by 3 bases and J by 1 base, with 12 bases left in between. Per the germline V gene, CDR1 is SGHRS and CDR2 is YFSETQ. There are 15 residues in the CDR3. CDR3 loop: CASSSIIGGTDTQYF. CDR3 in DNA: TGCGCCAGCAGCTCTATCATAGGGGGCACAGATACGCAGTATTTT. Filled out from reference TRBV5-1 and TRBJ2-3, the complete variable domain reads KAGVTQTPRYLIKTRGQQVTLSCSPISGHRSVSWYQQTPGQGLQFLFEYFSETQRNKGNFPGRFSGRQFSNSRSEMNVSTLELGDSALYLCASSSIIGGTDTQYFGPGTRLTVL.

The rearrangement links TRBV28 to TRBJ1-1; 8 bases are a match to TRBD1. CDR1 is MDHEN, CDR2 SYDVKM, per germline. The CDR3 has 15 amino acids. Trimming at V came to 3 bases and at J to 4 bases, leaving 7 bases not matched to a gene. Here the CDR3 DNA reads TGTGCCAGCAGTTTTCGGTCAGGGGGCGGCACTGAAGCTTTCTTT. Its translation is CASSFRSGGGTEAFF.

This clone was detected only once. V usage is TRBV5-6 and J usage is TRBJ2-5; weak D call: TRBD2 (6 bases). The CDR3 covers 14 residues. CDR1 is SGHDT and CDR2 is YYEEEE in the germline V gene. The V end was cut by 0 bases, the J end by 4 bases, with 10 bases between. In DNA, the CDR3 is TGTGCCAGCAGCTTGGGGGCGCGGGGAGAGACCCAGTACTTC. Its translation: CASSLGARGETQYF.

The J gene is TRBJ2-1, the V gene TRBV19; 11 bases are shared with TRBD2. Germline V gives CDR1 LNHDA, CDR2 SQIVND (reference sequence). The CDR3 runs 15 residues. J lost 0 bases, V lost 7 bases, and 2 bases had no gene match. The CDR3 DNA reads TGTGCCAGTAAGACTAGCGGGACCTCCTACAATGAGCAGTTCTTC. Translation: CASKTSGTSYNEQFF.

This clone appeared a single time. The chain combines TRBV9 with TRBJ2-1; TRBD2 aligns across 12 bases. The V and J ends lost 0 bases and 0 bases, in that order; junction bases with no gene match: 10. The CDR3 contains 20 residues. Germline V gene sequence: CDR1 SGDLS, CDR2 YYNGEE. The CDR3 DNA reads TGTGCCAGCAGCGTAGCGACTAGCGGGGGAATCCCGAGCTCCTACAATGAGCAGTTCTTC. It yields the protein CASSVATSGGIPSSYNEQFF.

V usage is TRBV18 and J usage is TRBJ1-5; D is uncertain. Trimming took 6 bases from V and 0 from J, leaving 18 bases between them. Per the germline V gene, CDR1 is KGHSH and CDR2 is LQKENI. There are 17 residues in the CDR3. The CDR3 DNA reads as TGTGCCAGCTCGTTACAGTCGATTGGCCTTAGCAATCAGCCCCAGCATTTT. Amino acids: CASSLQSIGLSNQPQHF.

The V call is TRBV4-2, the J call TRBJ1-1; D possibly corresponds to TRBD1 (5 bases). Germline CDR1 and CDR2: LGHNA and YNFKEQ. The CDR3 consists of 14 residues. The V and J ends lost 8 bases and 5 bases respectively, with 18 bases between them. CDR3 DNA: TGTGCCAGCGCCCGTCCCGGGACTTCGACTGAAGCTTTCTTT. Translation gives CASARPGTSTEAFF.

With respect to this clone: The same CDR3 arises from other DNA sequences in this sample as well. The chain has TRBV12-3 or TRBV12-4 and TRBJ1-1, with D unclear. Trimming took 1 base from V and 4 from J, leaving 7 bases between them. The CDR3 length is 13 residues. As DNA, the CDR3 is TGTGCCAGCAGTTTAGGACGAGGCACTGAAGCTTTCTTT. Residues: CASSLGRGTEAFF.

This clone was seen just once. The chain carries TRBV21-1 and TRBJ2-7; the table's TRBD2 call for D was not verified on the DNA. TRBV21-1 is listed as a pseudogene. CDR3 length: 16 amino acids. CDR3 bases: TGTGCCAGCAGCAAATGTACTAGCGGTACTTCCTACGAGCAGTACGTC. Protein product: CASSKCTSGTSYEQYV.

This clone was seen only once. The genes are TRBV30 and TRBJ2-6; maybe TRBD2 (5 bases). The length of the CDR3 is 15 residues. Germline V gives CDR1 GTSNPN, CDR2 SVGIG (reference sequence). V lost 1 base, J lost 2 bases, and 9 bases lay in between. CDR3 nucleotide sequence: TGTGCCTGGAGTGAAGGGCGGGCTGGGGCCAACGTCCTGACTTTC. Amino acid sequence: CAWSEGRAGANVLTF. The full variable domain, with the rest looked up from reference TRBV30 and TRBJ2-6, is SQTIHQWPATLVQPVGSPLSLECTVEGTSNPNLYWYRQAAGRGLQLLFYSVGIGQISSEVPQNLSASRPQDRQFILSSKKLLLSDSGFYLCAWSEGRAGANVLTFGAGSRLTVL.

This clone appeared a single time. The J gene is TRBJ1-5, the V gene TRBV19; D is uncertain. The germline V gene encodes CDR1 LNHDA and CDR2 SQIVND (reference sequence). The CDR3 is 15 amino acids. V lost 1 base and J 6 bases, leaving 13 bases between the germline ends. The CDR3 DNA reads TGTGCCAGTAGTATAGGCTCCGCCAGTGGTCAGCCCCAGCATTTT. Encoded protein: CASSIGSASGQPQHF. Full variable domain (outside the CDR3, taken from reference TRBV19 and TRBJ1-5): DGGITQSPKYLFRKEGQNVTLSCEQNLNHDAMYWYRQDPGQGLRLIYYSQIVNDFQKGDIAEGYSVSREKKESFPLTVTSAQKNPTAFYLCASSIGSASGQPQHFGDGTRLSIL.

The CDR3 bases are TGTGCCAGCAGTGAAGCCCGGGATTCACCCCTCCACTTT. It translates to CASSEARDSPLHF. V and J are TRBV6-4 and TRBJ1-6; D is ambiguous. V was clipped by 3 bases and J by 8 bases, with 8 bases between them. Germline-derived CDR1 and CDR2 are MRHNA and SNTAGT. This CDR3 region has 13 residues.

A single count supports this clone. The J gene is TRBJ1-4, the V gene TRBV9; the match to TRBD1 covers 11 bases. The V and J ends lost 4 bases and 6 bases, in that order; junction bases with no gene match: 5. The germline V gene encodes CDR1 SGDLS and CDR2 YYNGEE. The CDR3 covers 15 residues. CDR3 residues: CASSSWTGGDEKLFF. Here the CDR3 DNA reads TGTGCCAGCAGCTCGTGGACAGGGGGCGATGAAAAACTGTTTTTT. Variable domain in full (rest from reference TRBV9 and TRBJ1-4): DSGVTQTPKHLITATGQRVTLRCSPRSGDLSVYWYQQSLDQGLQFLIQYYNGEERAKGNILERFSAQQFPDLHSELNLSSLELGDSALYFCASSSWTGGDEKLFFGSGTQLSVL.

The J gene is TRBJ2-2, the V gene TRBV6-4; possibly TRBD1 for D (6 bases). V was pared by 0 bases and J by 5 bases, with 10 bases between. Germline V gene sequence: CDR1 MRHNA, CDR2 SNTAGT. The CDR3 extends over 15 amino acids. The CDR3 sequence: CASSDSDRLTGELFF. The CDR3 region has the DNA TGTGCCAGCAGTGACTCGGACAGACTAACCGGGGAGCTGTTTTTT.